The clone carrying this T cell receptor (beta chain) has just a few counts. The antigen remains unidentified. Each CDR3 protein is one row after TCRdb ran MiXCR on the RT-PCR reads. The sample has 700,000 to 800,000 distinct CDR3 sequences; approximately 17% are singletons. The sample belongs to a study of response to subunit inactivated influenza vaccine. Regarding the study as a whole: That few new T cells are recruited by each seasonal influenza vaccination was the authors' suggestion.

The CDR3 sequence is 15 residues long. V lost 6 bases and J lost 7; bases outside the gene matches: 10. This rearrangement joins TRBV12-3 or TRBV12-4 to TRBJ2-1, with 9 bases aligning to TRBD1. This specimen consisted of PBMCs from blood, obtained roughly 5 days after vaccination. The sequence was obtained from a man between 50 and 59 years old who received an inactivated influenza vaccine. The CDR3 loop is CASSPGTGLLNEQFF. CDR3 in DNA: TGTGCCAGCAGCCCCGGGACAGGGCTTTTGAATGAGCAGTTCTTC.